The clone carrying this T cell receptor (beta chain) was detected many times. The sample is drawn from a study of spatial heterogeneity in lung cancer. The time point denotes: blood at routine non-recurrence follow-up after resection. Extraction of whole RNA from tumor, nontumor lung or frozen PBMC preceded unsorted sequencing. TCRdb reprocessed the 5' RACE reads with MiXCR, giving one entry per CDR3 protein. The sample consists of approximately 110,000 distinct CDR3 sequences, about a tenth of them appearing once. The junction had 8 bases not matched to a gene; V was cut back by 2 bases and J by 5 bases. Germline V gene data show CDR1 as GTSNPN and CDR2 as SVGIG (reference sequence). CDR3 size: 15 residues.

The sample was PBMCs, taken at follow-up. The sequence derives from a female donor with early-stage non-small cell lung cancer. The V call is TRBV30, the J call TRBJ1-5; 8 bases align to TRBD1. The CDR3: CAWSPSDRDDQPQHF. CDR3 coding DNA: TGTGCCTGGAGTCCCTCGGACAGGGACGATCAGCCCCAGCATTTT.